The 19 T cell receptor beta chains below were found in one sample sequenced in a study of shared clonotypes between healthy human individuals. Positively selected for CCR7, the CD45RO-negative cells used as naive CD8 cells excluded terminally differentiated effector memory CD45RA+ cells. Clones were read by immunoSEQ multiplex PCR, and TCRdb kept only the in-frame ones, dropping some. The table lists 2 million or so clones, about 95% of them singletons. Sequenced sample: naive CD8+ T cells sorted from blood. These receptors all stem from a man younger than 30 in good health.

This clone was recorded a few times. J is TRBJ1-2 and V is TRBV15, with 8 bases identical to TRBD1. CDR1 LNHNV and CDR2 YYDKDF come from the germline V gene (reference sequence). V was clipped by 7 bases and J by 1 base; unmatched bases: 5. The CDR3 is made up of 14 amino acids. Here the CDR3 DNA reads TGTGCCACCACTCCAGGACAGGGTAACTATGGCTACACCTTC. Amino acids: CATTPGQGNYGYTF.

The V gene is TRBV4-1, the J gene TRBJ1-1; maybe TRBD1 (5 bases). CDR1 and CDR2 (germline): MGHRA, YSYEKL. Trimming shortened V by 3 bases and J by 7 bases, and 15 bases separated the two germline ends. This CDR3 has 14 amino acids. The chain's CDR3 is CASSQWGSKNEAFF. As DNA, the CDR3 is TGCGCCAGCAGCCAGTGGGGGAGCAAAAATGAAGCTTTCTTT.

The V and J genes are TRBV19 and TRBJ1-1; 7 positions agree with TRBD1. The CDR3 is made up of 13 amino acids. J gave up 6 bases and V 5 bases, and 6 bases lay outside the gene matches. Germline loops: CDR1 LNHDA, CDR2 SQIVND (reference sequence). The CDR3 DNA reads TGTGCCAGTAGTTTTGACAGGGAAGCTGAAGCTTTCTTT. This sequence encodes CASSFDREAEAFF.

V and J are TRBV4-3 and TRBJ2-5, with no clear D. The germline V gene has CDR1 LGHNA and CDR2 YSLEER. Trimming stripped 0 bases from V and 3 bases from J, with 8 bases between. The CDR3 consists of 14 residues. The CDR3 loop is CASSQDEAKETQYF. In DNA form, the CDR3 reads TGCGCCAGCAGCCAAGATGAAGCTAAAGAGACCCAGTACTTC.

The chain joins TRBV6-5 to TRBJ1-1; D is undetermined. The CDR3 is 14 amino acids. The germline gives CDR1 MNHEY, CDR2 SVGAGI. V was cut by 6 bases and J by 1 base, with 12 bases left in between. The CDR3 is CASSLTSENTEAFF. CDR3 DNA sequence: TGTGCCAGCAGCCTTACATCGGAGAACACTGAAGCTTTCTTT.

J is TRBJ2-1 and V is TRBV7-2, with D uncertain. V lost 2 bases and J lost 1, with 6 bases in between. The CDR3 is made up of 14 amino acids. CDR1 and CDR2 from the germline V gene are SGHTA and FQGNSA. The DNA for the CDR3 is TGTGCCAGCAGCTTACTCCTGTCCTACAATGAGCAGTTCTTC. Translation: CASSLLLSYNEQFF.

V gene TRBV27 combines with J gene TRBJ2-5; D gene uncertain. This CDR3 spans 13 amino acids. Trimming left V 3 bases short and J 5 bases short, with 10 bases between. CDR1 and CDR2 (germline): MNHEY, SMNVEV (reference sequence). The CDR3 reads CASSFGPRETQYF. The CDR3 DNA reads as TGTGCCAGCAGTTTTGGACCGAGGGAGACCCAGTACTTC.

To note about this clone: The same CDR3 also results from other DNA sequences found in this sample. V is TRBV7-9 and J is TRBJ2-3; D is uncertain. This CDR3 has 13 residues. Trimming removed 2 bases at V and 4 bases at J, with 7 bases between. Germline V gives CDR1 SEHNR, CDR2 FQNEAQ (reference sequence). The CDR3 loop is CASSLSLADTQYF. Written as DNA, the CDR3 is TGTGCCAGCAGCTTATCCCTAGCAGATACGCAGTATTTT.

The chain is built from TRBV27 and TRBJ2-1; TRBD1 agrees at 8 bases. Trimming cost V 3 bases and J 1 base; bases outside gene matches: 2. Germline V gene sequence: CDR1 MNHEY, CDR2 SMNVEV (reference sequence). This CDR3 has 15 residues. CDR3 DNA: TGTGCCAGCAGTTTTCGACAGGGGTCCTACAATGAGCAGTTCTTC. The encoded protein is CASSFRQGSYNEQFF.

The J gene is TRBJ2-1, the V gene TRBV27; TRBD2 agrees at 9 bases. CDR1 MNHEY and CDR2 SMNVEV come from the germline V gene (reference sequence). The CDR3 contains 16 residues. The V gene end was trimmed by 6 bases and the J gene end by 0 bases; junction bases not matched to a gene: 6. The CDR3 sequence is CASRLSGSFSYNEQFF. CDR3 DNA sequence: TGTGCCAGCAGACTTAGCGGGAGCTTCTCCTACAATGAGCAGTTCTTC.

V and J are TRBV9 and TRBJ1-5, with D possibly TRBD1 on 6 matching bases. V dropped 5 bases and J dropped 3 bases, with 12 bases sitting between them. CDR1 and CDR2 from the germline V gene are SGDLS and YYNGEE. This CDR3 is built from 14 residues. CDR3 DNA: TGTGCCAGCAGTGCGGACAGAGACAATCAGCCCCAGCATTTT. Translated, it gives CASSADRDNQPQHF.

This chain joins TRBV5-1 and TRBJ1-1; 7 nucleotides agree with TRBD1. There are 14 residues in the CDR3. The germline CDR1 and CDR2 sequences are SGHRS and YFSETQ. V lost 4 bases to trimming and J lost 6 bases; unmatched junction nucleotides: 9. The CDR3 is CASSVDRVEPEAFF. The CDR3 nucleotides are TGCGCCAGCAGCGTAGACAGGGTTGAACCTGAAGCTTTCTTT.

The rearrangement links TRBV6-4 to TRBJ2-2, with TRBD1 as a possible D gene (6 bases). CDR3 length: 15 residues. V lost 5 bases, J lost 2 bases, and 12 bases lay in between. Per the germline V gene, CDR1 is MRHNA and CDR2 is SNTAGT. CDR3 loop: CASSIRQANTGELFF. CDR3 coding DNA: TGTGCCAGCAGTATTAGACAGGCCAACACCGGGGAGCTGTTTTTT.

V gene TRBV2 combines with J gene TRBJ2-2; no firm D call. Germline V gives CDR1 SNHLY, CDR2 FYNNEI. The CDR3 runs 15 residues. V lost 6 bases, J lost 4 bases, and 15 bases lay in between. The CDR3 region is CASRPPSDGTGELFF. Here the CDR3 DNA reads TGTGCCAGCAGACCCCCCAGCGACGGCACCGGGGAGCTGTTTTTT.

With regard to this clone: The identical CDR3 is also encoded by other nucleotide sequences in the sample. The chain couples TRBV7-9 to TRBJ1-1; a weak D match, TRBD1 (5 bases). The germline V gene has CDR1 SEHNR and CDR2 FQNEAQ (reference sequence). Trimming took off 1 base at V and 0 bases at J, with 9 bases between the two ends. CDR3 size: 15 residues. In nucleotides, the CDR3 is TGTGCCAGCAGCTTAGGTGAGGGGATGAACACTGAAGCTTTCTTT. Amino acid sequence: CASSLGEGMNTEAFF.

The chain joins TRBV7-2 to TRBJ2-5, with 9 bases identical to TRBD2. The CDR3 is 17 residues long. With 5 bases clipped from V and 5 bases from J, the junction kept 15 bases outside the gene matches. Germline V gene lookup returns CDR1 SGHTA and CDR2 FQGNSA. CDR3 region: CASSPRLVAGVWETQYF. The CDR3 nucleotides are TGTGCCAGCAGCCCGCGACTGGTAGCGGGGGTTTGGGAGACCCAGTACTTC.

A word on this clone: This specimen includes other DNA sequences encoding the same CDR3. The chain is built from TRBV6-6 and TRBJ2-1; the D call may be TRBD1 or TRBD2 (5 bases each). This CDR3 is built from 12 residues. Germline CDR1 is MNHNY and CDR2 is SVGAGI (reference sequence). V was clipped by 2 bases and J by 9 bases, with 8 bases between them. CDR3 amino acids: CASSYVGTEQFF. The CDR3, as DNA: TGTGCCAGCAGTTACGTAGGGACTGAGCAGTTCTTC.

V is TRBV6-5 and J is TRBJ2-5; D could derive from TRBD1 or TRBD2 (5 bases each). CDR3 length: 14 amino acids. Trimming pared 5 bases from V and 5 bases from J, leaving 15 bases between. Germline CDR1 MNHEY, CDR2 SVGAGI. CDR3 amino acids: CASSARQRLETQYF. The CDR3 bases are TGTGCCAGCAGTGCCCGACAGCGGTTGGAGACCCAGTACTTC.

This chain joins TRBV11-2 and TRBJ2-1, with 9 nucleotides matching TRBD2. Losses at the gene ends were 4 bases for V and 9 bases for J; bases not matched to a gene: 13. CDR1 and CDR2 from the germline V gene are SGHAT and FQNNGV. This CDR3 is 16 amino acids long. CDR3 DNA sequence: TGTGCCAGCAGCTCACCGGGGGTAGCGGGAGCATCTGAGCAGTTCTTC. This codes for CASSSPGVAGASEQFF.